This entry concerns a single T cell receptor (beta chain). The antigen is not known. In germline, CDR1 is DFQATT, CDR2 SNEGSKA (reference sequence). CDR3 length equals 16 residues. Trimming removed 1 base at V and 1 base at J, with 14 bases between. Profiling that covered TCR beta VDJ and CDR3 relied on genomic DNA as its template. TCRdb re-called the reads with MiXCR, one entry per CDR3 protein. The sample shows around 200,000 distinct CDR3 sequences, about three fifths of them seen only once. The entry originates in a study of CD8+CD57+ T cells in acquired aplastic anemia. Study-level background: Quantities of DNA derived from sorted CD4+ and CD8+ cells averaged around 3.2 ug.

General study findings and limits: Controls did not differ significantly from patients in CD8+ Simpson's diversity. Both patients and controls carried the same twenty-nine CD8+ CDR3 sequences.

By flow cytometry, patients selected for sequencing had shown an expansion of CD8+CD57+ cells. Specimen: sorted CD4+, CD8+, or CD8+CD57+ T cells (not recorded which) from PBMCs. This clonotype was obtained from a human donor with aplastic anemia. The V gene is TRBV20-1, the J gene TRBJ2-1; no reliable D call. The CDR3 DNA is TGCAGTGCTAGAGTCCCTAGTACTGTGTCCTACAATGAGCAGTTCTTC. Its protein is CSARVPSTVSYNEQFF.